These 30 T cell receptor beta chains came from one sample sequenced in a study of control samples from healthy donors and cancer patients. Measured with immunoSEQ multiplex PCR; TCRdb has only the in-frame clones, and not every one. The table includes 200,000 or so clones, 91% detected once. Sequenced: blood. The receptor source for this set is a man under 40 in good health.

This sequence joins TRBV5-1 and TRBJ1-2; the D is unclear. The CDR3 contains 14 residues. V lost 0 bases, J lost 3 bases, and 9 bases lay in between. The germline V gene has CDR1 SGHRS and CDR2 YFSETQ. The CDR3 sequence is CASSLGADHYGYTF. DNA for the CDR3: TGCGCCAGCAGCTTGGGCGCAGACCACTATGGCTACACCTTC.

The CDR3 sequence: CASSTGGNSPLHF. The CDR3 DNA sequence: TGTGCCAGTAGCACTGGCGGCAATTCACCCCTCCACTTT. This sequence joins TRBV19 and TRBJ1-6; D ambiguous. Trimming took off 6 bases at V and 7 bases at J, with 10 bases between the two ends. The CDR3 length is 13 residues. Germline V gene sequence: CDR1 LNHDA, CDR2 SQIVND (reference sequence).

This clone was detected only a few times. This chain links TRBV6-5 with TRBJ2-1; D is unclear. Trimming took off 7 bases at V and 6 bases at J, with 13 bases between the two ends. This CDR3 contains 13 residues. Per the germline V gene, CDR1 is MNHEY and CDR2 is SVGAGI. Written as DNA, the CDR3 is TGTGCCAGCAAGATACTTTCGGTCAATGAGCAGTTCTTC. This translates into CASKILSVNEQFF.

This clone was seen just once. This chain connects TRBV27 to TRBJ1-3; D gene uncertain. The CDR3 runs to 14 residues. The germline V gene encodes CDR1 MNHEY and CDR2 SMNVEV (reference sequence). The ends were cut back, 4 bases at V and 3 bases at J, with 10 bases in the middle. Here the CDR3 reads CASSSMEGGNTIYF. The CDR3 DNA reads as TGTGCCAGCAGTTCGATGGAAGGTGGAAACACCATATATTTT.

This chain connects TRBV5-1 to TRBJ2-1; D possibly corresponds to TRBD2 (6 bases). The CDR3 runs 14 residues. Germline V gene sequence: CDR1 SGHRS, CDR2 YFSETQ. The V end was cut by 4 bases, the J end by 4 bases, with 12 bases between. CDR3 protein: CASSLGLSYNEQFF. CDR3 DNA sequence: TGCGCCAGCAGCCTGGGACTGTCGTACAATGAGCAGTTCTTC. Variable domain in full (rest from reference TRBV5-1 and TRBJ2-1): KAGVTQTPRYLIKTRGQQVTLSCSPISGHRSVSWYQQTPGQGLQFLFEYFSETQRNKGNFPGRFSGRQFSNSRSEMNVSTLELGDSALYLCASSLGLSYNEQFFGPGTRLTVL.

The genes are TRBV5-1 and TRBJ2-3; D perhaps matches TRBD2 (6 bases). Per the germline V gene, CDR1 is SGHRS and CDR2 is YFSETQ. This CDR3 comprises 16 residues. Trimming left V 0 bases short and J 5 bases short, with 16 bases between. The CDR3 spells CASSLGGATPGDTQYF. CDR3 nucleotide sequence: TGCGCCAGCAGCTTGGGCGGGGCCACCCCCGGAGATACGCAGTATTTT.

The CDR3 sequence: CASSLASGNQPQHF. In nucleotides, the CDR3 is TGTGCCAGCAGCTTAGCGTCCGGAAATCAGCCCCAGCATTTT. The chain joins TRBV11-2 to TRBJ1-5; D is unclear. Germline CDR1 and CDR2: SGHAT and FQNNGV. V lost 1 base, J lost 4 bases, and 8 bases lay in between. CDR3 length: 14 residues.

This clone has just one count. CDR3 loop: CASSAAPTTSTDTQYF. The CDR3 coding sequence is TGTGCCAGCAGCGCCGCCCCGACCACCAGCACAGATACGCAGTATTTT. The chain carries TRBV9 and TRBJ2-3, with no clear D. CDR3 length equals 16 residues. The V gene's germline CDR1 is SGDLS and CDR2 YYNGEE. With 3 bases removed from V and 0 bases from J, the gap between germline ends came to 14 bases.

This chain uses TRBV19 with TRBJ1-1; D is ambiguous. The CDR3 has 15 amino acids. V was clipped by 9 bases and J by 2 bases, with 19 bases between them. CDR1 LNHDA and CDR2 SQIVND come from the germline V gene (reference sequence). The CDR3 DNA reads TGTGCCAGATCAACATCCCTGATCCGAAACACTGAAGCTTTCTTT. Protein sequence: CARSTSLIRNTEAFF.

This chain connects TRBV2 to TRBJ2-3, with TRBD2 as a possible D gene (6 bases). V was trimmed by 6 bases and J by 2 bases, leaving 15 bases between them. This CDR3 region has 15 residues. The germline gives CDR1 SNHLY, CDR2 FYNNEI. CDR3 coding DNA: TGTGCCAGCAGGGGACGGCGGGGTACCACAGATACGCAGTATTTT. Amino acids: CASRGRRGTTDTQYF.

The CDR3 loop is CASSIDPSTDTQYF. The CDR3 DNA reads as TGTGCCAGCAGCATTGACCCTAGCACAGATACGCAGTATTTT. The chain combines TRBV2 with TRBJ2-3; D gene uncertain. V gave up 6 bases and J gave up 0 bases, with 10 bases separating them. CDR3 size: 14 residues. Per germline, CDR1 SNHLY and CDR2 FYNNEI.

V usage is TRBV6-5 and J usage is TRBJ2-3, with D perhaps TRBD1 (6 bases). V lost 4 bases and J 0 bases, leaving 11 bases between the germline ends. Germline CDR1 reads MNHEY; CDR2 reads SVGAGI. The CDR3 spans 15 residues. CDR3: CASSSLQGSTDTQYF. Written as DNA, the CDR3 is TGTGCCAGCAGTTCACTACAGGGCAGCACAGATACGCAGTATTTT.

The chain has TRBV5-4 and TRBJ1-2; the match to TRBD1 covers 9 bases. The trim removed 6 bases at V and 5 bases at J, leaving 11 bases unmatched. From germline, CDR1 is SGHNT and CDR2 YYREEE (reference sequence). The CDR3 extends over 15 amino acids. For the CDR3, the DNA is TGTGCCAGCAAAGAACCGGGACAGGGTTTTTATGGCTACACCTTC. Translation: CASKEPGQGFYGYTF.

This rearrangement joins TRBV7-9 to TRBJ2-1; the match to TRBD2 covers 9 bases. Germline assignment: CDR1 SEHNR and CDR2 FQNEAQ (reference sequence). With 4 bases clipped from V and 2 bases from J, the junction kept 3 bases outside the gene matches. The CDR3 length is 15 residues. Here the CDR3 reads CASSSKRGAYNEQFF. In nucleotides, the CDR3 is TGTGCCAGCAGCTCAAAGCGGGGGGCCTACAATGAGCAGTTCTTC.

The V call is TRBV29-1, the J call TRBJ2-2, with 8 bases matching TRBD2. This CDR3 contains 15 residues. CDR1 and CDR2 from the germline V gene are SQVTM and ANQGSEA. The V and J ends lost 4 bases and 0 bases, in that order; junction bases with no gene match: 4. DNA for the CDR3: TGCAGCGTTGCACTAGCGGACACGAACACCGGGGAGCTGTTTTTT. Amino acids: CSVALADTNTGELFF.

This chain uses TRBV3-1 (or the pseudogene TRBV3-2) with TRBJ1-5, with 9 bases that match TRBD1. This CDR3 region has 17 residues. The trim removed 2 bases at V and 5 bases at J, leaving 10 bases unmatched. Per the germline V gene, CDR1 is LGHDT and CDR2 is YNNKEL (reference sequence). CDR3 nucleotide sequence: TGTGCCAGCAGCCAACAGCCCTCCGGGACAGGGCATCAGCCCCAGCATTTT. Protein product: CASSQQPSGTGHQPQHF.

This clone was counted only a few times. This chain uses TRBV5-5 with TRBJ2-7; no clear D. Germline V lookup: CDR1 SGHKS, CDR2 YYEKEE (reference sequence). The CDR3 extends over 15 amino acids. Trimming cost V 4 bases and J 1 base, with 15 bases left between them. The CDR3 loop reads CASSASFLPSYEQYF. The CDR3, as DNA: TGTGCCAGCAGCGCCTCATTCTTACCTTCCTACGAGCAGTACTTC.

The V call is TRBV7-3, the J call TRBJ2-7; a weak D match, TRBD1 (6 bases). CDR3 length: 16 amino acids. With 5 bases removed from V and 5 bases from J, the gap between germline ends came to 22 bases. CDR1 and CDR2 from the germline V gene are SGHTA and FQGTGA. The CDR3 reads CASSEGQSMGQHEQYF. The CDR3 DNA follows: TGTGCCAGCAGCGAGGGACAATCGATGGGGCAGCACGAGCAGTACTTC.

V gene TRBV5-1 combines with J gene TRBJ2-7; 9 bases fit TRBD1. Germline CDR1 and CDR2: SGHRS and YFSETQ. J was trimmed by 7 bases and V by 0 bases; bases with no gene match: 5. The CDR3 length is 14 residues. This chain's CDR3 is CASSLDRGRWEQYF. The DNA for the CDR3 is TGCGCCAGCAGCTTGGACAGGGGGCGGTGGGAGCAGTACTTC.

The genes are TRBV7-9 and TRBJ1-4; a weak D match, TRBD1 (5 bases). The CDR3 loop spans 14 amino acids. Germline V gene data show CDR1 as SEHNR and CDR2 as FQNEAQ (reference sequence). Trimming cost V 1 base and J 3 bases, with 6 bases left between them. The DNA of the CDR3 is TGTGCCAGCAGCTTAGGAGGGGCTAATGAAAAACTGTTTTTT. It specifies CASSLGGANEKLFF.

The chain is built from TRBV9 and TRBJ2-7, with D possibly TRBD1 on 6 matching bases. This CDR3 contains 14 residues. Deletions cut 5 bases from V and 2 bases from J, with 14 bases between. In germline, CDR1 is SGDLS, CDR2 YYNGEE. The CDR3 protein is CASSKMDSPYEQYF. The CDR3 bases are TGTGCCAGCAGTAAGATGGACAGCCCCTACGAGCAGTACTTC.

The genes are TRBV7-2 and TRBJ1-5; possible D gene TRBD1, 5 bases. Germline assignment: CDR1 SGHTA and CDR2 FQGNSA. The CDR3 is made up of 14 amino acids. Trimming pared 2 bases from V and 7 bases from J, leaving 12 bases between. The chain's CDR3 is CASSLQGLEQPQHF. CDR3 bases: TGTGCCAGCAGCTTACAGGGCCTGGAACAGCCCCAGCATTTT.

The chain links TRBV30 to TRBJ1-1; D gene unclear. CDR3 length: 16 amino acids. The ends were cut back, 0 bases at V and 4 bases at J, with 18 bases in the middle. CDR1 is GTSNPN and CDR2 is SVGIG in the germline V gene (reference sequence). The DNA of the CDR3 is TGTGCCTGGAGTGTAGCGGCTCCTCGCCTGGGCACTGAAGCTTTCTTT. This encodes CAWSVAAPRLGTEAFF.

This chain joins TRBV6-5 and TRBJ2-2, with 7 bases that match TRBD1. V gave up 6 bases and J gave up 5 bases; unmatched junction bases: 3. The CDR3 has 13 residues. Germline V gives CDR1 MNHEY, CDR2 SVGAGI. The CDR3 DNA is TGTGCCAGCAGAAGGGACAGTACCGGGGAGCTGTTTTTT. Its protein is CASRRDSTGELFF.

This clone was counted a single time. This sequence joins TRBV6-6 and TRBJ2-3, with 7 positions matching TRBD1. CDR1 and CDR2 (germline): MNHNY, SVGAGI (reference sequence). This CDR3 has 12 amino acids. J was trimmed by 5 bases and V by 6 bases; bases with no gene match: 2. In nucleotides, the CDR3 is TGTGCCAGCAGCCGGGACAGAGATACGCAGTATTTT. Amino acid sequence: CASSRDRDTQYF.

This clone turned up a few times. The chain carries TRBV11-2 and TRBJ1-1; D unclear. In germline, CDR1 is SGHAT, CDR2 FQNNGV. The CDR3 covers 13 residues. The V gene lost 1 base and the J gene lost 1 base, with 4 bases spanning the gap. In DNA, the CDR3 is TGTGCCAGCAGCTTAGGGCAGAACACTGAAGCTTTCTTT. This sequence encodes CASSLGQNTEAFF.

The V and J genes are TRBV4-1 and TRBJ2-1; D is possibly TRBD1 or TRBD2 (5 bases each). CDR3 size: 12 residues. The V gene's germline CDR1 is MGHRA and CDR2 YSYEKL. The V and J ends lost 1 base and 7 bases respectively, with 5 bases between them. CDR3 protein: CASSQGGNEQFF. CDR3 DNA: TGCGCCAGCAGCCAAGGGGGGAATGAGCAGTTCTTC.

The chain recombines TRBV9 with TRBJ2-3; 10 nucleotides match TRBD1. CDR3 length equals 12 residues. Germline CDR1 SGDLS, CDR2 YYNGEE. J was trimmed by 14 bases and V by 4 bases; bases with no gene match: 7. CDR3 coding DNA: TGTGCCAGCAGCAGAGGGGACAGGGGTCCGTATTTT. Amino acid sequence: CASSRGDRGPYF.

CDR3 region: CASSYIQGANQPQHF. The CDR3 region has the DNA TGTGCCAGCAGTTACATACAGGGGGCAAATCAGCCCCAGCATTTT. The V gene is TRBV6-6, the J gene TRBJ1-5, with 9 bases lining up with TRBD1. CDR3 size: 15 residues. Trimming cost V 2 bases and J 4 bases; bases outside gene matches: 3. CDR1 and CDR2 from the germline V gene are MNHNY and SVGAGI (reference sequence).

The J gene is TRBJ2-1, the V gene TRBV24-1; D is unclear. The CDR3 length is 13 residues. V lost 6 bases, J lost 6 bases, and 11 bases lay in between. The germline V gene has CDR1 KGHDR and CDR2 SFDVKD. The CDR3 sequence: CATSIGTTNEQFF. The CDR3 region has the DNA TGTGCCACCAGTATAGGAACCACCAATGAGCAGTTCTTC.